This T cell receptor beta chain stems from a study of PD-1 blockade in classical Hodgkin lymphoma. Study at large: The study gave patients nivolumab 3 mg/kg intravenously every 2 weeks.

The method was immunoSEQ multiplex PCR; TCRdb's version includes in-frame clones alone and lacks a portion of them. The sample yields 20,000 to 25,000 clones, approximately 69% seen once. Study outcomes and limitations: In CD4+ cells, TCR diversity went up significantly by C4D1, but in CD8+ cells it did not. At baseline, newly diagnosed patients reportedly showed less TCR diversity than healthy donors. Later analyses included only patients treated at least 1 year post-ASCT.

V lost 5 bases, J lost 0 bases, and 12 bases lay in between. Germline V CDR1 and CDR2: SGHTA, FQGNSA. The CDR3 runs 15 residues. In every patient, relapse followed autologous stem cell transplantation, while exposure to brentuximab vedotin differed. Concerning this clone itself: What it binds is not known.

The material sequenced was peripheral blood mononuclear cells (PBMCs), taken at baseline. The sequence was collected from a human donor with classical Hodgkin lymphoma. This sequence joins TRBV7-2 and TRBJ2-3; weak D call: TRBD2 (6 bases). This CDR3 is CASSPGGRSTDTQYF. The CDR3 DNA sequence: TGTGCCAGCAGCCCCGGGGGACGGAGCACAGATACGCAGTATTTT. The full variable domain, completed using reference TRBV7-2 and TRBJ2-3, is GAGVSQSPSNKVTEKGKDVELRCDPISGHTALYWYRQSLGQGLEFLIYFQGNSAPDKSGLPSDRFSAERTGGSVSTLTIQRTQQEDSAVYLCASSPGGRSTDTQYFGPGTRLTVL.